This entry features one T cell receptor (beta chain) sequence. Under the authors' procedure: The assay estimated nucleated cells by amplifying reference gene primers. Generated by immunoSEQ multiplex PCR, the TCRdb table keeps only in-frame clones and is missing some. That table is the source of V, J and clone size, and D and trimming were worked out from the DNA. The table includes under 500,000 clones, roughly 90% detected once. The sample comes from a study of blood T cell repertoires in COVID-19. Study-wide background: The United States, Italy and Spain provided the acute and convalescent COVID-19 samples. T cells, B-cell-depleted T cells, or PBMCs supplied cDNA or gDNA.

Specimen: peripheral blood. The receptor was isolated from a woman aged 25 to 39 with acute or convalescent COVID-19.

The CDR3 DNA is TGTGCCACCAGTGATAAGGGACTAGCGGGGGGTAGTTGGAATGAGCAGTTCTTC. This encodes CATSDKGLAGGSWNEQFF. The chain carries TRBV24-1 and TRBJ2-1; TRBD2 matches at 15 bases. V lost 3 bases, J lost 7 bases, and 9 bases stayed unmatched. This CDR3 comprises 18 residues. Germline loops: CDR1 KGHDR, CDR2 SFDVKD.